These 30 T cell receptor beta chains originate from one sample sequenced in a study of T cell repertoires in cytomegalovirus infection. TCRdb passed the reads through MiXCR, listing each CDR3 protein once. The sample shows hundreds of thousands of distinct CDR3 sequences, roughly 20% of them seen only once. The sample consisted of CD8+ T cells from PBMCs. The receptors derive from a human donor in good health (CMV status not recorded). Some clones in this sample may be carry-over from other donors' samples.

The chain has TRBV5-3 and TRBJ2-2; TRBD2 matches 10 bases. TRBV5-3 is an ORF; its function is uncertain. There are 14 residues in the CDR3. V lost 8 bases, J lost 7 bases, and 8 bases stayed unmatched. This chain's CDR3 is CASSSGLAVGELFF. DNA of the CDR3: TGTGCCAGCAGTTCAGGACTAGCGGTCGGGGAGCTGTTTTTT.

In regard to this clonotype: At one end, the junction sequence differs from germline, possibly due to a read error. J is TRBJ1-2 and V is TRBV27; 8 nucleotides agree with TRBD1. CDR3 size: 14 residues. Germline V lookup: CDR1 MNHEY, CDR2 SMNVEV (reference sequence). The CDR3 DNA reads as TGTGCTAGCAGCGGACAGGGAGACGGGGATGGCTACACCTTC. Protein: CASSGQGDGDGYTF.

This clonotype was observed a few times. The chain is built from TRBV6-6 and TRBJ2-7, with unresolved D. This CDR3 contains 16 residues. From germline, CDR1 is MNHNY and CDR2 SVGAGI (reference sequence). The germline V and J ends were trimmed by 3 bases and 0 bases, with 15 bases remaining between them. CDR3 residues: CASSYPLSRSSYEQYF. The CDR3 nucleotides are TGTGCCAGCAGTTATCCCCTATCAAGGAGCTCCTACGAGCAGTACTTC.

This clonotype showed up just a few times. This chain links TRBV15 with TRBJ1-5, with 9 nucleotides matching TRBD1. From germline, CDR1 is LNHNV and CDR2 YYDKDF (reference sequence). The CDR3 length is 16 residues. V gave up 4 bases and J gave up 2 bases; unmatched junction bases: 6. CDR3: CATSTLGQGGNQPQHF. The CDR3 DNA is TGTGCCACCAGCACCTTGGGACAGGGAGGCAATCAGCCCCAGCATTTT.

The chain joins TRBV19 to TRBJ1-1; D might be TRBD1 (5 bases). With 7 bases removed from V and 1 base from J, the gap between germline ends came to 10 bases. The CDR3 contains 13 residues. Germline-derived CDR1 and CDR2 are LNHDA and SQIVND (reference sequence). The CDR3 DNA reads as TGTGCCAGTATGAGGGGTTCGAACACTGAAGCTTTCTTT. Its protein is CASMRGSNTEAFF.

The V call is TRBV11-2, the J call TRBJ2-7; D is possibly TRBD2 (6 bases). V lost 0 bases, J lost 2 bases, and 8 bases lay in between. CDR1 is SGHAT and CDR2 is FQNNGV in the germline V gene. This CDR3 has 14 residues. The DNA for the CDR3 is TGTGCCAGCAGCTTAGAATCTAGCGCCTACGAGCAGTACTTC. Protein: CASSLESSAYEQYF.

Concerning this clonotype itself: A read error may account for a junction end that differs from germline. V gene TRBV2 combines with J gene TRBJ2-7, with 7 bases aligning to TRBD2. CDR1 and CDR2 (germline): SNHLY, FYNNEI. CDR3 length equals 14 residues. CDR3 DNA: TGTGCCAGCGGAGGGAGGGCAGTACCCTACGAGCAGTGCTTC. Translated: CASGGRAVPYEQCF.

The V and J genes are TRBV28 and TRBJ1-1, with a weak D call TRBD1 (5 bases). The length of the CDR3 is 16 residues. Trimming took off 3 bases at V and 3 bases at J, with 17 bases between the two ends. From germline, CDR1 is MDHEN and CDR2 SYDVKM. Written as DNA, the CDR3 is TGTGCCAGCAGTTTCTCCCCCCCAGGGTCCCACACTGAAGCTTTCTTT. Encoded protein: CASSFSPPGSHTEAFF.

This chain connects TRBV6-8 to TRBJ1-4; possible D gene TRBD1, 5 bases. CDR1 is MNHGY, CDR2 SAAAGT, per germline. There are 15 residues in the CDR3. Deletions cut 3 bases from V and 5 bases from J, with 13 bases between. CDR3 loop: CASSYLRDGNEKLFF. The CDR3 bases are TGTGCCAGCAGTTATTTGAGGGACGGCAATGAAAAACTGTTTTTT.

This sequence joins TRBV28 and TRBJ2-3; TRBD2 aligns across 12 bases. With 4 bases clipped from V and 3 bases from J, the junction kept 2 bases outside the gene matches. The CDR3 consists of 15 residues. CDR1 is MDHEN and CDR2 is SYDVKM in the germline V gene. CDR3 sequence (DNA): TGTGCCAGCAGTTCGGGACTAGCGGGTACAGATACGCAGTATTTT. It yields the protein CASSSGLAGTDTQYF.

This clonotype was recorded many times. This rearrangement joins TRBV7-9 to TRBJ2-3; 9 bases match TRBD2. CDR3 length equals 16 residues. Losses at the gene ends were 1 base for V and 2 bases for J; bases not matched to a gene: 4. Germline CDR1 is SEHNR and CDR2 is FQNEAQ (reference sequence). CDR3 loop: CASSLEASGVTDTQYF. The CDR3 DNA follows: TGTGCCAGCAGCTTAGAGGCTAGCGGGGTCACAGATACGCAGTATTTT.

This clonotype showed up just a few times. This sequence joins TRBV28 and TRBJ2-3; D remains ambiguous. V was trimmed by 3 bases and J by 6 bases, leaving 16 bases between them. Per germline, CDR1 MDHEN and CDR2 SYDVKM. The CDR3 runs to 15 residues. CDR3 protein: CASSFLPRQTDTQYF. The CDR3 DNA reads as TGTGCCAGCAGTTTTTTACCCAGGCAGACGGATACGCAGTATTTT.

This chain joins TRBV12-3 or TRBV12-4 and TRBJ2-3; TRBD2 aligns across 11 bases. CDR3 length equals 16 residues. The J segment lost 2 bases and the V segment lost 6 bases, leaving 7 bases of the junction unmatched. CDR3 in amino acids: CASSLPSGGITDTQYF. The CDR3 DNA reads as TGTGCCAGCAGCCTTCCTAGCGGGGGGATCACAGATACGCAGTATTTT.

V gene TRBV7-3 combines with J gene TRBJ2-1; D unclear. CDR3 length: 13 amino acids. V lost 4 bases, J lost 6 bases, and 10 bases lay in between. Germline V gives CDR1 SGHTA, CDR2 FQGTGA. The CDR3 spells CASSYPNLNEQFF. The CDR3, as DNA: TGTGCCAGCAGCTACCCAAACCTCAATGAGCAGTTCTTC.

This clonotype was observed at least ten times. V gene TRBV7-2 combines with J gene TRBJ1-2, with 9 bases lining up with TRBD1. Trimming removed 1 base from V and 6 bases from J; junction bases left unmatched: 6. The CDR3 sequence is 15 residues long. Germline V lookup: CDR1 SGHTA, CDR2 FQGNSA. This CDR3 is CASSLEGTGRHGYTF. In nucleotides, the CDR3 is TGTGCCAGCAGCTTAGAGGGGACAGGGCGCCATGGCTACACCTTC.

This clonotype was recorded many times. This chain connects TRBV12-3 or TRBV12-4 to TRBJ2-7; 11 bases are shared with TRBD2. J lost 3 bases, V lost 5 bases, and 3 bases had no gene match. The CDR3 spans 14 residues. The DNA for the CDR3 is TGTGCCAGCAGTGCCCTAGCGGGGGGCTACGAGCAGTACTTC. Residues: CASSALAGGYEQYF.

Only a few counts were recorded for this clonotype. V gene TRBV2 combines with J gene TRBJ2-7; possible D gene TRBD1, 6 bases. V was shortened by 5 bases and J by 5 bases, with 16 bases between the two germline ends. Germline CDR1 reads SNHLY; CDR2 reads FYNNEI. CDR3 size: 14 residues. The chain's CDR3 is CASSPYQGHDEQYF. In DNA, the CDR3 is TGTGCCAGCAGTCCGTATCAGGGGCACGACGAGCAGTACTTC.

This clonotype has only a few counts. This rearrangement joins TRBV5-8 to TRBJ1-2, with D unresolved. V lost 0 bases, J lost 2 bases, and 8 bases lay in between. Germline V lookup: CDR1 SGHTS, CDR2 YDEGEE. The CDR3 covers 14 residues. The CDR3 sequence is CASSLELANYGYTF. For the CDR3, the DNA is TGTGCCAGCAGCTTGGAACTGGCCAACTATGGCTACACCTTC. Filled out from reference TRBV5-8 and TRBJ1-2, the complete variable domain reads EAGVTQSPTHLIKTRGQQATLRCSPISGHTSVYWYQQALGLGLQFLLWYDEGEERNRGNFPPRFSGRQFPNYSSELNVNALELEDSALYLCASSLELANYGYTFGSGTRLTVV.

Only a few counts were recorded for this clonotype. V gene TRBV20-1 combines with J gene TRBJ1-5; a possible D gene is TRBD1 (5 bases). The CDR3 has 13 amino acids. Per the germline V gene, CDR1 is DFQATT and CDR2 is SNEGSKA (reference sequence). Deletions cut 6 bases from V and 9 bases from J, with 18 bases between. CDR3 nucleotide sequence: TGCAGTGCGAGTCGGACGGACACCCCGCCCCAGCATTTT. Protein product: CSASRTDTPPQHF.

The genes are TRBV5-4 and TRBJ2-7; D perhaps matches TRBD1 (5 bases). Per germline, CDR1 SGHNT and CDR2 YYREEE (reference sequence). Between the trimmed V and J ends, which lost 1 base and 6 bases, there was a span of 11 bases. The CDR3 runs 13 residues. The CDR3 region has the DNA TGTGCCAGCAGCTTGAGTGGGGCTATCGAGCAGTACTTC. This gives the protein CASSLSGAIEQYF.

This clonotype occurred once. A much larger clonotype is one base distant, so this may be a read error. V gene TRBV14 combines with J gene TRBJ2-1, with 9 bases aligning to TRBD1. Germline lookup yields CDR1 SGHDN and CDR2 FVKESK. V shed 5 bases, J shed 0 bases, and the junction held 14 bases outside the gene matches. The CDR3 is 19 residues long. The CDR3 bases are TGTGCCAGCAGCGAAGGGGACAGGGTATCCTTTCTCTCCTACAATGAGCAGTTCTTC. Its translation is CASSEGDRVSFLSYNEQFF. Variable domain in full (rest from reference TRBV14 and TRBJ2-1): EAGVTQFPSHSVIEKGQTVTLRCDPISGHDNLYWYRRVMGKEIKFLLHFVKESKQDESGMPNNRFLAERTGGTYSTLKVQPAELEDSGVYFCASSEGDRVSFLSYNEQFFGPGTRLTVL.

The gene calls are TRBV6-5 and TRBJ1-4; D gene ambiguous. Germline CDR1 and CDR2: MNHEY and SVGAGI. The V end was cut by 2 bases, the J end by 8 bases, with 12 bases between. This CDR3 is built from 14 residues. CDR3 region: CASSYVPGGEKLFF. DNA for the CDR3: TGTGCCAGCAGTTACGTGCCAGGAGGGGAAAAACTGTTTTTT.

This chain uses TRBV2 with TRBJ1-4; D uncertain. Germline V lookup: CDR1 SNHLY, CDR2 FYNNEI. V was trimmed by 6 bases and J by 7 bases, leaving 6 bases between them. The CDR3 has 11 residues. The CDR3 spells CASREGEKLFF. CDR3 DNA: TGTGCCAGCAGAGAGGGTGAAAAACTGTTTTTT.

V is TRBV27 and J is TRBJ2-7; 7 bases map to TRBD2. The CDR3 contains 13 residues. After removal of 3 bases from V and 6 bases from J, the junction contained 5 bases not matched to a gene. Germline CDR1 MNHEY, CDR2 SMNVEV (reference sequence). Written as DNA, the CDR3 is TGTGCCAGCAGTTTGCAGCGGGGCGGCGAGCAGTACTTC. This translates into CASSLQRGGEQYF.

As regards this clonotype: The germline gene is not matched at one end of the junction; a read error may be the cause. The rearrangement links TRBV6-5 to TRBJ2-2, with TRBD1 matching 7 bases. From germline, CDR1 is MNHEY and CDR2 SVGAGI. The CDR3 has 15 residues. The CDR3 coding sequence is TGTGCCAGCAGTTATGAGGGGGCAGGCACCGAGGAGCTGTTTTTT. It specifies CASSYEGAGTEELFF.

This clonotype occurred a few times. V and J are TRBV7-2 and TRBJ1-1; the D gene is possibly TRBD1 (6 bases). Trimming took off 0 bases at V and 4 bases at J, with 15 bases between the two ends. This CDR3 has 16 amino acids. CDR1 SGHTA and CDR2 FQGNSA come from the germline V gene. CDR3 nucleotides: TGTGCCAGCAGCTTAGCAGGACGGGGGCCAAGCACTGAAGCTTTCTTT. Its protein is CASSLAGRGPSTEAFF.

This clonotype was seen a handful of times. The rearrangement uses TRBV28 and TRBJ2-1; D unresolved. The V end was cut by 3 bases, the J end by 6 bases, with 9 bases between. There are 13 residues in the CDR3. Germline-derived CDR1 and CDR2 are MDHEN and SYDVKM. Here the CDR3 DNA reads TGTGCCAGCAGTTTTTGGGATTTCAATGAGCAGTTCTTC. This gives the protein CASSFWDFNEQFF.

The chain recombines TRBV13 with TRBJ2-1, with 12 bases lining up with TRBD2. The CDR3 totals 17 residues. In germline, CDR1 is PRHDT, CDR2 FYEKMQ (reference sequence). Trimming at V came to 5 bases and at J to 3 bases, leaving 8 bases not matched to a gene. The CDR3 DNA follows: TGTGCCAGCAGCCCCACCTCTAGCGGGAGGGACTACAATGAGCAGTTCTTC. This sequence encodes CASSPTSSGRDYNEQFF.

This clonotype was detected only a few times. The chain joins TRBV28 to TRBJ1-5; tentatively, D is TRBD1 (6 bases). Germline CDR1 MDHEN, CDR2 SYDVKM. V was cut by 11 bases and J by 3 bases, with 14 bases left in between. This CDR3 has 13 residues. The CDR3 reads CACRDNDNQPQHF. The CDR3 region has the DNA TGTGCCTGTCGGGACAACGACAATCAGCCCCAGCATTTT.

The chain carries TRBV7-6 and TRBJ2-7; unclear D gene. In germline, CDR1 is SGHVS, CDR2 FNYEAQ. The V end was cut by 5 bases, the J end by 4 bases, with 12 bases between. The CDR3 contains 13 residues. The CDR3, as DNA: TGTGCCAGCAGCCGAGGCGGTAGGTACGAGCAGTACTTC. Its translation is CASSRGGRYEQYF.